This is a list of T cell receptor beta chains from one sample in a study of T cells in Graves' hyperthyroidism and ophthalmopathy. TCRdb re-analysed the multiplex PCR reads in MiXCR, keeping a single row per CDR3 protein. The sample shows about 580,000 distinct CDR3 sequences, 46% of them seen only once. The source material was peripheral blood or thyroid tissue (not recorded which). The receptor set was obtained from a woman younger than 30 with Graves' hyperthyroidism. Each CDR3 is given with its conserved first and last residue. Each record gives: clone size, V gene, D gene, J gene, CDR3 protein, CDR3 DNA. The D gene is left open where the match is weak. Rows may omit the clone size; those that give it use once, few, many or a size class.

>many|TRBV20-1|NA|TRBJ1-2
CSAVASYGYTF
TGCAGTGCTGTGGCGTCCTATGGCTACACCTTC
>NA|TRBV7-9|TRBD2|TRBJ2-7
CASSGRDPSVQYF
TGTGCCAGCAGCGGGAGGGACCCCTCGGTGCAGTACTTC
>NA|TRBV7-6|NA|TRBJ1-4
CAYTFEGEKLFF
TGTGCCTACACCTTTGAGGGTGAAAAACTGTTTTTT
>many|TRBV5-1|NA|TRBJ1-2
CASSLEGEAGGGYTF
TGCGCCAGCAGCTTAGAGGGCGAGGCGGGGGGTGGCTACACCTTC
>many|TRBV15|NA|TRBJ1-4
CATSRTSGEKLFF
TGTGCCACCAGCAGGACGTCGGGCGAAAAACTGTTTTTT
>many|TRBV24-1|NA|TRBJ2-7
CATSDSEGPQSYEQYF
TGTGCCACCAGTGATTCCGAAGGGCCCCAGTCCTACGAGCAGTACTTC
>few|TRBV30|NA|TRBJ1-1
CAWSMGAPTEAFF
TGTGCCTGGAGTATGGGGGCGCCGACTGAAGCTTTCTTT
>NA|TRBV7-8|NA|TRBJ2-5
CASSAQGARGYTFGSGTQYF
NA
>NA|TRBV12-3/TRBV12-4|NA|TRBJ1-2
CASSLAGARGYTF
TGTGCCAGCAGTTTGGCCGGGGCCAGAGGCTACACCTTC
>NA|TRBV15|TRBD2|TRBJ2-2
CATSRGTSGELFF
TGTGCCACAAGCCGAGGGACTAGCGGGGAGCTGTTTTTT
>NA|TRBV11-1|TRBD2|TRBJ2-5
CASSPATSGRPFF
TGTGCCAGCAGCCCCGCGACTAGCGGGAGACCGTTCTTC
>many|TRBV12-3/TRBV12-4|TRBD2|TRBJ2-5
CASGTTSGARRTQYF
TGTGCCAGCGGAACGACTAGCGGGGCGAGGCGGACCCAGTACTTC
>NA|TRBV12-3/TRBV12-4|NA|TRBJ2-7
CAIKLGANEQYF
TGTGCCATCAAACTAGGGGCCAATGAGCAGTACTTC
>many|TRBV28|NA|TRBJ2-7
CASILGQTNGEQYF
TGTGCCAGCATCCTCGGACAGACAAACGGCGAGCAGTACTTC
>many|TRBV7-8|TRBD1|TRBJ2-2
CASTRDRENTGELFF
TGTGCCAGCACCCGAGACAGGGAAAACACCGGGGAGCTGTTTTTT
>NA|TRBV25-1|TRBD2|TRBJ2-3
CASSEFRAGVNTDTQYF
TGTGCCAGCAGTGAATTTCGAGCGGGAGTAAACACAGATACGCAGTATTTT
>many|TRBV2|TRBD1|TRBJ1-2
CASSGTGVYGYTF
TGTGCCAGCAGTGGGACAGGGGTCTATGGCTACACCTTC
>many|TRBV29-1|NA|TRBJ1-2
CSVPRVTEDYGYTF
TGCAGCGTCCCGAGGGTGACGGAAGATTATGGCTACACCTTC
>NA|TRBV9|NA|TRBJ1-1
CASSVGPENTEAFF
TGTGCCAGCAGCGTAGGGCCGGAGAACACTGAAGCTTTCTTT
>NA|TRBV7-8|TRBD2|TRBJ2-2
CASSERLAEYTGELFF
TGTGCCAGCAGTGAACGACTAGCGGAGTACACCGGGGAGCTGTTTTTT
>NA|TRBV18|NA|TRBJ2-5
CASSPPSLQETQYF
TGTGCCAGCTCACCACCAAGCCTTCAAGAGACCCAGTACTTC
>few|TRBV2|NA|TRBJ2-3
CASKGTSTDTQYF
TGTGCCAGCAAGGGGACTAGCACAGATACGCAGTATTTT
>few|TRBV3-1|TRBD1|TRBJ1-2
CASSPIQGDYGYTF
TGTGCCAGCAGCCCGATACAGGGGGACTATGGCTACACCTTC
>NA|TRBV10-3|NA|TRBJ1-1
CAIRAPRAGSEAFF
TGTGCCATCAGGGCCCCAAGGGCAGGGTCTGAAGCTTTCTTT
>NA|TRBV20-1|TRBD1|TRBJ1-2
CSARRTGLTSTMDYGYTF
TGCAGTGCTAGGCGGACAGGGTTGACAAGTACTATGGACTATGGCTACACCTTC
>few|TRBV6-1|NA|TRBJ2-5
CASSESGGQETQYF
TGTGCCAGCAGTGAATCCGGCGGACAAGAGACCCAGTACTTC
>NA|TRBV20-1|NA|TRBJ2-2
CSASQPSQAEELFF
TGCAGTGCTAGTCAACCCTCCCAGGCTGAGGAGCTGTTTTTT